A single sample gave rise to the 9 T cell receptor beta chains below, sequenced in a study of T cells in Graves' hyperthyroidism and ophthalmopathy (dated by TCRdb to about 2019). Receptors were amplified or captured by multiplex PCR. Instrument used: Illumina HiSeq 2000. The TCR beta CDR3 regions were amplified from the RNA transcripts. For the first round of RT-PCR on the TCR CDR3, the HTBI primer set was used together with the Qiagen OneStep RT-PCR kit. Using fastp at Q25 and MiXCR, TCRdb reprocessed the public reads and kept productive beta chains. Here each entry gathers all rows of one CDR3 protein and keeps the most common genes and DNA. The sample has about 300,000 distinct CDR3 sequences on record, roughly 13% of them singletons. The ten largest clones represent less than 8% of the sample. Input material: blood. The receptors stem from a woman aged 40 to 49 with Graves' hyperthyroidism.

This clonotype was counted ten times or more. The genes are TRBV2 and TRBJ2-1; 14 bases are a match to TRBD2. The J segment lost 13 bases and the V segment lost 5 bases, leaving 13 bases of the junction unmatched. The germline V gene has CDR1 SNHLY and CDR2 FYNNEI. The CDR3 runs to 16 residues. The CDR3 region has the DNA TGTGCCAGCAGTCCCCTCCCGACCGGGACTAGCGGGAGTCAGTTCTTC. Protein sequence: CASSPLPTGTSGSQFF. The full variable domain, its missing parts supplied by reference TRBV2 and TRBJ2-1, is EPEVTQTPSHQVTQMGQEVILRCVPISNHLYFYWYRQILGQKVEFLVSFYNNEISEKSEIFDDQFSVERPDGSNFTLKIRSTKLEDSAMYFCASSPLPTGTSGSQFFGPGTRLTVL.

At least ten counts were recorded for this clonotype. The gene calls are TRBV18 and TRBJ1-4; 11 nucleotides match TRBD1. The CDR3 consists of 15 residues. J lost 4 bases, V lost 6 bases, and 4 bases had no gene match. Per the germline V gene, CDR1 is KGHSH and CDR2 is LQKENI. The DNA of the CDR3 is TGTGCCAGCTCCGGACAGGGGGCCGATAATGAAAAACTGTTTTTT. As protein: CASSGQGADNEKLFF.

This clonotype has ten or more counts. The genes are TRBV2 and TRBJ1-4; D unclear. V shed 5 bases and J shed 6 bases, with 4 bases lying between them. The CDR3 has 11 amino acids. In germline, CDR1 is SNHLY, CDR2 FYNNEI. This CDR3 reads CASSPDEKLFF. Here the CDR3 DNA reads TGTGCCAGCAGTCCCGATGAAAAACTGTTTTTT.

This clonotype has only a few counts. The CDR3 DNA sequence: TGTGCCAGCAGCTTAGTACAGGGTAACACTGAAGCTTTCTTT. It encodes CASSLVQGNTEAFF. The genes are TRBV7-2 and TRBJ1-1; a weak D match, TRBD1 (6 bases). From germline, CDR1 is SGHTA and CDR2 FQGNSA. CDR3 length: 14 residues. Trimming left V 1 base short and J 2 bases short, with 8 bases between.

This clonotype was seen ten or more times. This chain connects TRBV11-2 to TRBJ2-2, with TRBD2 matching over 12 bases. The CDR3 is 15 amino acids. The J segment lost 5 bases and the V segment lost 5 bases, leaving 3 bases of the junction unmatched. CDR1 and CDR2 from the germline V gene are SGHAT and FQNNGV. CDR3 protein: CASSLGLAGTGELFF. The DNA for the CDR3 is TGTGCCAGCAGCCTAGGACTAGCGGGGACCGGGGAGCTGTTTTTT. Filled out from reference TRBV11-2 and TRBJ2-2, the complete variable domain reads EAGVAQSPRYKIIEKRQSVAFWCNPISGHATLYWYQQILGQGPKLLIQFQNNGVVDDSQLPKDRFSAERLKGVDSTLKIQPAKLEDSAVYLCASSLGLAGTGELFFGEGSRLTVL.

This clonotype has a handful of counts. The chain employs TRBV19 and TRBJ1-2; 10 bases are a match to TRBD1. The CDR3 length is 13 residues. Germline CDR1 and CDR2: LNHDA and SQIVND (reference sequence). The V and J ends lost 6 bases and 2 bases, in that order; junction bases with no gene match: 0. Here the CDR3 reads CASRDRGNYGYTF. The CDR3 DNA sequence: TGTGCCAGTAGGGACAGGGGGAACTATGGCTACACCTTC.

About this clonotype itself: Its ends do not fully match the called genes, so a read error is possible. This chain joins TRBV12-3 or TRBV12-4 and TRBJ2-7; D gene ambiguous. The length of the CDR3 is 12 residues. CDR3 protein: CASKKSSYAQYF. The CDR3, as DNA: TGTGCCAGCAAAAAAAGCTCCTACGCGCAGTACTTC.

This chain links TRBV4-1 with TRBJ2-2; 8 bases map to TRBD2. CDR3 length: 18 residues. Germline CDR1 and CDR2: MGHRA and YSYEKL. V was pared by 4 bases and J by 8 bases, with 18 bases of the junction left unmatched. In DNA, the CDR3 is TGCGCCAGCAGCCTTAGATTAAATAGCGGGAATGTCGGTGGGGAGCTGTTTTTT. It is translated as CASSLRLNSGNVGGELFF.

On this clonotype: This may arise from a read error, as a much more abundant clone is one base away. The chain joins TRBV20-1 to TRBJ1-1, with D uncertain. The V gene lost 4 bases and the J gene lost 2 bases, with 14 bases spanning the gap. This CDR3 spans 14 amino acids. CDR1 and CDR2 (germline): DFQATT, SNEGSKA (reference sequence). Here the CDR3 DNA reads TGCAGTGCTAAAAAGGGAGGGATCAACACTGAAGCTTTCTTT. Translating it yields CSAKKGGINTEAFF.